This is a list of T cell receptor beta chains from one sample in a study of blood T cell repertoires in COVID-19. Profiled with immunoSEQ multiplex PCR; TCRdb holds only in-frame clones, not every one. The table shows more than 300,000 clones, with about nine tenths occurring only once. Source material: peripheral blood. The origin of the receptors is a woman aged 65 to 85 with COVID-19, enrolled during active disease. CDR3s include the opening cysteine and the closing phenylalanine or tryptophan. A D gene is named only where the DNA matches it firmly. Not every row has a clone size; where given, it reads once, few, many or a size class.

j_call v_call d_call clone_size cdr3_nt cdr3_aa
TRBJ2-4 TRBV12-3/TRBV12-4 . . TGTGCCAGCAGTCCAGGGGGGAACATTCAGTACTTC CASSPGGNIQYF
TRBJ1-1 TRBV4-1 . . TGCGCCAGCAGCCAACCGGCCGGGAGAACTGAAGCTTTCTTT CASSQPAGRTEAFF
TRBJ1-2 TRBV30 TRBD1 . TGTGCCTTTACGACAGGGGCTGGCTACACCTTC CAFTTGAGYTF
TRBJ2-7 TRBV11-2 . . TGTGCCAGCAGCTTAGGCGGGTCGAACTCCTACGAGCAGTACTTC CASSLGGSNSYEQYF
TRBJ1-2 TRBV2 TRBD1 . TGTGCCAGCGGTAGGGGGACAGGGGGCTATGACGGCTACACCTTC CASGRGTGGYDGYTF
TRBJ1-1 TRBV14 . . TGTGCCAGCAGCCAAGATCGGAGAAAGGGGGCTTTCTTT CASSQDRRKGAFF
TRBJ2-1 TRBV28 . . TGTGCCAGCAGTTCGACGGTAGGGGGGCAGTTCTTC CASSSTVGGQFF
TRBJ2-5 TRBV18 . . TGTGCCAGCTCAACAGGAGGGTCCCAAGAGACCCAGTACTTC CASSTGGSQETQYF
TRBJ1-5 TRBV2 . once TGTGCCAGCAGTGAAGGGAGTCAGCCCCAGCATTTT CASSEGSQPQHF
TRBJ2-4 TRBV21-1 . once TGTGCCAGCAGCCCCTGCTCGAGTTCCAAAAACATTCAGTACTTC CASSPCSSSKNIQYF
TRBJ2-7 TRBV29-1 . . TGCAGCGCAAAGAAGGGTACGGGAACCTACGAGCAGTACTTC CSAKKGTGTYEQYF
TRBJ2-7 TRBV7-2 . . TGTGCCAGCAGCTCGTACTACGAGCAGTACTTC CASSSYYEQYF
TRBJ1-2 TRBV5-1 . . TGCGCCAGCAGCGCCCCAGGGGCCTATGGCTACACCTTC CASSAPGAYGYTF
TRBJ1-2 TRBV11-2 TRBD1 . TGTGCCAGCAGCGACCGACAGGGGGTCGGGTATGGCTACACCTTC CASSDRQGVGYGYTF
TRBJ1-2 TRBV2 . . TGTGCCAGCAGTGACCCAACGGTCTATGGCTACACCTTC CASSDPTVYGYTF
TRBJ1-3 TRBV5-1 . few TGCGCCAGCAGCTTGGAGCGGGGCGCTGGAAACACCATATATTTT CASSLERGAGNTIYF
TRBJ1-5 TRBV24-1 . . TGTGCCACCAGGAAGCGGTATCAGCCCCAGCATTTT CATRKRYQPQHF
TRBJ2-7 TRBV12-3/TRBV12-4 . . TGTGCGGAGTTCTACGAGCAGTACTTC CAEFYEQYF
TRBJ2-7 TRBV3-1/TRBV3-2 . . TGTGCCAGCAGCCAAGGTAGCGAGCAGTACTTC CASSQGSEQYF
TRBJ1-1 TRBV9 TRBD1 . TGTGCCAGCAGCGGACAGGGTAACACTGAAGCTTTCTTT CASSGQGNTEAFF
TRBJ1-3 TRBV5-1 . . TGCGCCAGCAGCTTGGGTAGTTCGCCTATCTCTGGAAACACCATATATTTT CASSLGSSPISGNTIYF
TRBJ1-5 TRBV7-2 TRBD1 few TGTGCCAGCAGCTTAACATCAGGGGGACAGCCCCAGCATTTT CASSLTSGGQPQHF
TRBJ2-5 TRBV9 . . TGTGCCAGCAGCCCCTCCCCCTTCCGTGGCAGGTACCAAGAGACCCAGTACTTC CASSPSPFRGRYQETQYF
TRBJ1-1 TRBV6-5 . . TGTGCCAGCAGTTACAGGACTTACACTGAAGCTTTCTTT CASSYRTYTEAFF
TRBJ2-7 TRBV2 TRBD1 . TGTGCCAGCAGTTCGGACAGGGGGTATTACGAGCAGTACTTC CASSSDRGYYEQYF
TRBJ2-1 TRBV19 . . TGTGCCAGTAGTCTTCAGGGGGGCGTGGCGAATGAGCAGTTCTTC CASSLQGGVANEQFF
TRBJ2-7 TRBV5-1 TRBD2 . TGCGCCAGCAGCCCCCGAGATATCCTAGCGGGGGGTTCCTACGAGCAGTACTTC CASSPRDILAGGSYEQYF
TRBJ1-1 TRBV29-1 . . TGCAGCGTTGTGGGCAGGGCGAACACTGAAGCTTTCTTT CSVVGRANTEAFF
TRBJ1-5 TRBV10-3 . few TGTGCCATCAGTGAGTCGACACCGAGCAATCAGCCCCAGCATTTT CAISESTPSNQPQHF
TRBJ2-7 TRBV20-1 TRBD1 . TGCAGTGCTAGCGACAGGGCCGAGCAGTACTTC CSASDRAEQYF
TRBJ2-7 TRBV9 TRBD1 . TGTGCCAGCAGCGACTACAGGGGATACGAGCAGTACTTC CASSDYRGYEQYF
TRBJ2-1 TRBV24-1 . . TGTGCCACCAGTGTGTCAGGGGGGAACAATGAGCAGTTCTTC CATSVSGGNNEQFF
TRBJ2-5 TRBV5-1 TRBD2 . TGCGCCAGCAGCCGTCGGGGGGGCGGAGAGACCCAGTACTTC CASSRRGGGETQYF
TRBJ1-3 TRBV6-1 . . TGTGCCAGCAATACCGGGGGTAGAGGAAACACCATATATTTT CASNTGGRGNTIYF
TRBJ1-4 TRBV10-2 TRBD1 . TGCGCCAGCAGGGGACAGGCAACTAATGAAAAACTGTTTTTT CASRGQATNEKLFF
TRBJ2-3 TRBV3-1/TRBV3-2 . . TGTGCCAGCAGCCAAGATGGAGATAGAGCAGATACGCAGTATTTT CASSQDGDRADTQYF
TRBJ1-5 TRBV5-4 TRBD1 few TGTGCCAGCAGCTCGGACAGGGTACAGCCCCAGCATTTT CASSSDRVQPQHF
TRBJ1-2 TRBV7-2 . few TGTGCCAGCAGCTTCCGCAGGGGCTATGGCTACACCTTC CASSFRRGYGYTF
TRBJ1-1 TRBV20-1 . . TGCAGTGCCGTGCGGGGGACTGAAGCTTTCTTT CSAVRGTEAFF
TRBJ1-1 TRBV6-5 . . TGTGCCAGCAGTTACTCGCGTGTCCGTGAAGCTTTCTTT CASSYSRVREAFF
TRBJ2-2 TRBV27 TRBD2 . TGTGCCAGCAGTCTCCTGGCGGGGGGAAACACCGGGGAGCTGTTTTTT CASSLLAGGNTGELFF
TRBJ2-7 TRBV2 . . TGTGCCAGCAGCAGATTCCCCTACGAGCAGTACTTC CASSRFPYEQYF
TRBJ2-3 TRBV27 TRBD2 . TGTGCCAGCGCCTGGGGAGGGGCGATAGATACGCAGTATTTT CASAWGGAIDTQYF
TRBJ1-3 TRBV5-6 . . TGTGCCAGCAGCTTGGAGTGGAGCTCTGGAAACACCATATATTTT CASSLEWSSGNTIYF
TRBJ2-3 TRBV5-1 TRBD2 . TGCGCCAGCAGCTCCCCTAGCGGGGGGGCCTCTGTCGCGCAGTATTTT CASSSPSGGASVAQYF
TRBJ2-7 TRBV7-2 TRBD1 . TGTGCCAGCAGCCTACTGACAGGGTACGAGCAGTACTTC CASSLLTGYEQYF
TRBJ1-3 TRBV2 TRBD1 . TGTGCCAGCAGGTGGGCAGGGGGCTCCCCCTCTGGAAACACCATATATTTT CASRWAGGSPSGNTIYF